This T cell receptor beta chain was captured in a study of Graves' ophthalmopathy and Graves' hyperthyroidism. Amplified TCR beta CDR3 regions were obtained using RNA transcripts as template. RT-PCR was first run with HTBI primers, then multiplex PCR in a second round. TCRdb called the multiplex PCR reads again in MiXCR, with one record for every CDR3 protein. The table has about 390,000 distinct CDR3 sequences, about 15% seen once. This clonotype has a count of ten or more. The CDR3 sequence is 15 residues long. Germline CDR1 and CDR2: KGHDR and SFDVKD. Germline trimming cut 10 bases from V and 2 bases from J; bases unmatched to any gene: 10.

This TCR derives from an adult woman with stable Graves' hyperthyroidism. V gene TRBV24-1 combines with J gene TRBJ1-5, with TRBD1 matching over 7 bases. The sample comprised peripheral blood. The CDR3 region is CATRQGRIGNQPQHF. CDR3 bases: TGTGCCACTCGACAGGGTAGGATCGGCAATCAGCCCCAGCATTTT.